Listed here are 26 T cell receptor beta chains from one sample, sequenced in a study of response to subunit inactivated influenza vaccine. TCRdb re-analysed the RT-PCR reads in MiXCR, keeping a single row per CDR3 protein. The sample holds some 180,000 distinct CDR3 sequences, roughly 8.7% seen once. The specimen comprised non-naive T cells sorted from PBMCs, sampled on the day of vaccination. Source of these receptors: a man between 45 and 60 years old who received an inactivated influenza vaccine.

This clonotype was detected many times. The chain recombines TRBV15 with TRBJ2-7, with a possible D match to TRBD2 (6 bases). CDR1 is LNHNV, CDR2 YYDKDF, per germline (reference sequence). The CDR3 runs 13 residues. The V end was cut by 5 bases, the J end by 6 bases, with 14 bases between. The CDR3: CATSAWGEGEQYF. In DNA, the CDR3 is TGTGCCACCAGCGCCTGGGGGGAAGGCGAGCAGTACTTC.

The chain carries TRBV15 and TRBJ2-2; perhaps TRBD2 as D (6 bases). The V end was cut by 1 base, the J end by 0 bases, with 12 bases between. Germline V gene sequence: CDR1 LNHNV, CDR2 YYDKDF (reference sequence). The CDR3 length is 17 residues. This CDR3 is CATSRVVGLPNTGELFF. The CDR3 DNA is TGTGCCACCAGCAGAGTGGTAGGACTACCGAACACCGGGGAGCTGTTTTTT.

The chain combines TRBV6-1 with TRBJ1-5; TRBD1 is a possible D gene (5 bases). CDR1 MNHNS and CDR2 SASEGT come from the germline V gene. This CDR3 spans 13 amino acids. V was cut by 7 bases and J by 1 base, with 8 bases left in between. CDR3 in amino acids: CASKAGSNQPQHF. The CDR3 nucleotides are TGTGCCAGCAAAGCAGGGAGCAATCAGCCCCAGCATTTT.

The genes are TRBV11-2 and TRBJ2-1, with D possibly being TRBD2 (6 bases). V was shortened by 5 bases and J by 6 bases, with 14 bases between the two germline ends. The CDR3 extends over 14 amino acids. The germline CDR1 and CDR2 sequences are SGHAT and FQNNGV. CDR3 residues: CASSANLAPNEQFF. Here the CDR3 DNA reads TGTGCCAGCAGCGCCAATCTAGCGCCCAATGAGCAGTTCTTC.

This clonotype was detected only a few times. J is TRBJ2-2 and V is TRBV15; D possibly corresponds to TRBD2 (5 bases). This CDR3 spans 17 amino acids. The germline CDR1 and CDR2 sequences are LNHNV and YYDKDF (reference sequence). The V end lost 5 bases, the J end lost 0 bases, and 16 bases lay between the germline ends. The CDR3 DNA reads TGTGCCACCAGCCCCCCCCGGACGGGGACGAACACCGGGGAGCTGTTTTTT. It is translated as CATSPPRTGTNTGELFF.

The chain employs TRBV15 and TRBJ2-1; weak D call: TRBD2 (6 bases). CDR3 size: 12 residues. The germline gives CDR1 LNHNV, CDR2 YYDKDF (reference sequence). V shed 11 bases and J shed 5 bases, with 13 bases lying between them. This CDR3 is CAASAQDNEQFF. The DNA of the CDR3 is TGTGCCGCTAGCGCGCAAGACAATGAGCAGTTCTTC.

This clonotype has a handful of counts. The V call is TRBV27, the J call TRBJ1-5; D remains ambiguous. Germline V lookup: CDR1 MNHEY, CDR2 SMNVEV (reference sequence). V dropped 0 bases and J dropped 5 bases, with 11 bases sitting between them. The CDR3 covers 15 residues. The CDR3 coding sequence is TGTGCCAGCAGTTTATCGAACCCCGCATATCAGCCCCAGCATTTT. Translation: CASSLSNPAYQPQHF.

The chain uses TRBV3-1 and TRBJ2-7, with 9 bases aligning to TRBD1. The CDR3 has 16 residues. V gave up 4 bases and J gave up 1 base; unmatched junction bases: 8. Germline V gene data show CDR1 as LGHDT and CDR2 as YNNKEL (reference sequence). In DNA form, the CDR3 reads TGTGCCAGCAGCCGAGAGCCGGGACAGGGTTCCTACGAGCAGTACTTC. Protein: CASSREPGQGSYEQYF.

This clonotype has a handful of counts. The V and J genes are TRBV5-5 and TRBJ1-2; tentative D call: TRBD1 (6 bases). Trimming removed 4 bases at V and 2 bases at J, with 21 bases between. CDR3 size: 17 residues. CDR1 SGHKS and CDR2 YYEKEE come from the germline V gene (reference sequence). This CDR3 reads CASSNSQQGTANYGYTF. Here the CDR3 DNA reads TGTGCCAGCAGCAATAGCCAACAGGGAACGGCAAACTATGGCTACACCTTC.

This clonotype turned up a few times. This chain joins TRBV11-1 and TRBJ2-6; 7 bases line up with TRBD1. This CDR3 is 18 amino acids long. Germline V gene data show CDR1 as SGHAT and CDR2 as FQDESV (reference sequence). V was clipped by 5 bases and J by 0 bases; unmatched bases: 10. This CDR3 reads CASSLQRGTASGANVLTF. The CDR3 DNA reads as TGTGCCAGCAGCCTACAGAGGGGGACAGCCTCTGGGGCCAACGTCCTGACTTTC.

The genes are TRBV19 and TRBJ2-6; a possible D gene is TRBD1 (5 bases). The CDR3 totals 17 residues. Germline-derived CDR1 and CDR2 are LNHDA and SQIVND (reference sequence). V lost 5 bases and J lost 0, with 14 bases in between. The CDR3 sequence is CASSGAGSRSGANVLTF. Written as DNA, the CDR3 is TGTGCCAGTAGTGGGGCAGGAAGTCGCTCTGGGGCCAACGTCCTGACTTTC.

This clonotype has only a few counts. The J gene is TRBJ1-2, the V gene TRBV7-9, with 7 bases fitting TRBD1. The junction had 10 bases not matched to a gene; V was cut back by 5 bases and J by 4 bases. The CDR3 extends over 15 amino acids. In germline, CDR1 is SEHNR, CDR2 FQNEAQ (reference sequence). The DNA of the CDR3 is TGTGCCAGCAGCCTCTCCGGGACAGCGAGCTATGGCTACACCTTC. Protein product: CASSLSGTASYGYTF.

This clonotype showed up many times. The CDR3 spells CAISRGLAGGPGDTQYF. The CDR3 DNA is TGTGCCATCAGTAGGGGACTAGCGGGGGGGCCCGGAGATACGCAGTATTTT. V and J are TRBV10-3 and TRBJ2-3, with 16 bases fitting TRBD2. With 5 bases clipped from V and 5 bases from J, the junction kept 7 bases outside the gene matches. Germline CDR1 reads ENHRY; CDR2 reads SYGVKD. The CDR3 covers 17 residues.

The V and J genes are TRBV6-2 or TRBV6-3 and TRBJ1-1; D remains ambiguous. With 6 bases removed from V and 4 bases from J, the gap between germline ends came to 15 bases. The length of the CDR3 is 14 residues. Germline V gene data show CDR1 as MNHEY and CDR2 as SVGEGT. CDR3 amino acids: CASRIHSGVTEAFF. CDR3 nucleotides: TGTGCCAGCAGGATTCACTCTGGGGTCACTGAAGCTTTCTTT.

This clonotype was seen repeatedly, ten times or more. The chain carries TRBV4-3 and TRBJ2-1; D ambiguous. The CDR3 runs to 13 residues. Deletions cut 0 bases from V and 9 bases from J, with 9 bases between. Germline V gene lookup returns CDR1 LGHNA and CDR2 YSLEER. The CDR3 reads CASSQERAGEQFF. In nucleotides, the CDR3 is TGCGCCAGCAGCCAAGAAAGGGCCGGTGAGCAGTTCTTC.

This sequence joins TRBV5-6 and TRBJ1-1, with TRBD1 as a possible D gene (5 bases). This CDR3 has 12 amino acids. The ends were cut back, 4 bases at V and 12 bases at J, with 16 bases in the middle. From germline, CDR1 is SGHDT and CDR2 YYEEEE. CDR3 nucleotides: TGTGCCAGCAGCCAGCCATCCAGGGTGCCTTTCTTT. Translating gives CASSQPSRVPFF.

The sample holds a few counts of this clonotype. V usage is TRBV6-5 and J usage is TRBJ2-4; TRBD1 or TRBD2 may be the D gene (5 bases each). The CDR3 totals 15 residues. Germline V gives CDR1 MNHEY, CDR2 SVGAGI. V shed 0 bases and J shed 7 bases, with 13 bases lying between them. CDR3 in amino acids: CASSYSGVPGNIQYF. The CDR3 DNA sequence: TGTGCCAGCAGTTACTCGGGAGTACCAGGGAACATTCAGTACTTC.

The genes are TRBV4-3 and TRBJ1-3; perhaps TRBD1 as D (5 bases). Germline assignment: CDR1 LGHNA and CDR2 YSLEER. This CDR3 is built from 16 residues. V was pared by 0 bases and J by 4 bases, with 13 bases between. The CDR3 sequence is CASSQDLGVPGNTIYF. The CDR3 DNA sequence: TGCGCCAGCAGCCAAGATTTGGGGGTTCCCGGAAACACCATATATTTT.

This chain links TRBV7-8 with TRBJ1-3; D not certain. Germline CDR1 is SGHVS and CDR2 is FQNEAQ. The CDR3 spans 14 residues. Between the trimmed V and J ends, which lost 2 bases and 0 bases, there was a span of 5 bases. The chain's CDR3 is CASSLRDSGNTIYF. CDR3 bases: TGTGCCAGCAGCTTACGAGACTCTGGAAACACCATATATTTT.

This sequence joins TRBV7-9 and TRBJ1-5; D might be TRBD1 (6 bases). CDR1 and CDR2 (germline): SEHNR, FQNEAQ (reference sequence). This CDR3 is 17 amino acids long. Deletions cut 5 bases from V and 0 bases from J, with 17 bases between. The CDR3 nucleotides are TGTGCCAGCAGCCGTGAAGGGGGGGCAGATAGCAATCAGCCCCAGCATTTT. Protein sequence: CASSREGGADSNQPQHF. Full variable domain (outside the CDR3, taken from reference TRBV7-9 and TRBJ1-5): DTGVSQNPRHKITKRGQNVTFRCDPISEHNRLYWYRQTLGQGPEFLTYFQNEAQLEKSRLLSDRFSAERPKGSFSTLEIQRTEQGDSAMYLCASSREGGADSNQPQHFGDGTRLSIL.

The gene calls are TRBV20-1 and TRBJ2-3; TRBD2 matches 14 bases. Germline-derived CDR1 and CDR2 are DFQATT and SNEGSKA (reference sequence). The CDR3 covers 15 residues. The junction had 5 bases not matched to a gene; V was cut back by 5 bases and J by 4 bases. The CDR3 protein is CSAGGTSGRPDTQYF. Written as DNA, the CDR3 is TGCAGTGCTGGGGGGACTAGCGGGAGACCAGATACGCAGTATTTT.

This sequence joins TRBV28 and TRBJ2-1; 15 bases are shared with TRBD2. V trimming: 5 bases; J trimming: 4 bases; junction bases outside the gene matches: 6. Per germline, CDR1 MDHEN and CDR2 SYDVKM. CDR3 size: 17 residues. CDR3 sequence (DNA): TGTGCCAGCAGTCCTCCGGGACTAGCGGGAGGATACAATGAGCAGTTCTTC. This encodes CASSPPGLAGGYNEQFF.

There are many counts of this clonotype. CDR3 DNA: TGCGCCAGCAGCCGGGACAGGGGGCCACGTCTCGGCTACGAGCAGTACTTC. It is translated as CASSRDRGPRLGYEQYF. This rearrangement joins TRBV5-1 to TRBJ2-7, with 12 bases that match TRBD1. This CDR3 has 17 residues. Germline loops: CDR1 SGHRS, CDR2 YFSETQ. J gave up 3 bases and V 4 bases, and 11 bases lay outside the gene matches.

This clonotype was seen many times. The rearrangement uses TRBV12-5 and TRBJ2-2, with TRBD2 matching 10 bases. The germline CDR1 and CDR2 sequences are LGHNT and FRNRAP. The CDR3 runs to 15 residues. V lost 5 bases, J lost 3 bases, and 3 bases stayed unmatched. For the CDR3, the DNA is TGTGCTAGTGGTCCCGGACTAGCGGACACCGGGGAGCTGTTTTTT. Protein: CASGPGLADTGELFF. Filled out from reference TRBV12-5 and TRBJ2-2, the complete variable domain reads DARVTQTPRHKVTEMGQEVTMRCQPILGHNTVFWYRQTMMQGLELLAYFRNRAPLDDSGMPKDRFSAEMPDATLATLKIQPSEPRDSAVYFCASGPGLADTGELFFGEGSRLTVL.

This clonotype was found a few times. This chain uses TRBV5-1 with TRBJ2-7; the D gene is possibly TRBD2 (6 bases). The CDR3 is made up of 14 amino acids. V was cut by 6 bases and J by 0 bases, with 13 bases left in between. Germline V gene data show CDR1 as SGHRS and CDR2 as YFSETQ. The CDR3 is CASTWEVGSYEQYF. CDR3 DNA: TGCGCCAGCACCTGGGAGGTAGGCTCCTACGAGCAGTACTTC.

The chain recombines TRBV12-3 or TRBV12-4 with TRBJ2-7; no definite D call. Trimming cost V 3 bases and J 6 bases, with 15 bases left between them. CDR3 length equals 14 residues. CDR3 residues: CASSFLASFGEQYF. CDR3 DNA sequence: TGTGCCAGCAGTTTTTTGGCCAGTTTTGGCGAGCAGTACTTC.